This TCR beta chain was sequenced for a study of breast tumors, draining lymph nodes, adjacent tissues. Findings and caveats of the study: Data only fit, rather than demonstrated, lymph node origin of most tumor T cells. Data fit most tumor T cells coming from lymph node, expanding in tumor. Tumor repertoires ranked between lymph nodes and nontumor tissue in diversity, with V and J gene preferences.

Concerning this clonotype: Its antigen is currently unknown.

Germline CDR1 is SGDLS and CDR2 is YYNGEE. V dropped 4 bases and J dropped 8 bases, with 6 bases sitting between them. The CDR3 length is 11 residues. MiXCR was run by TCRdb on the multiplex PCR reads, yielding one entry per CDR3 protein. The data contain approximately 100,000 distinct CDR3 sequences, about 20% of them seen just once; the ten biggest clones take up around 1.3%. Axillary draining lymph nodes of breast cancer patients supplied the node samples. The rearrangement links TRBV9 to TRBJ1-4, with no clear D. The TCR comes from a female donor with breast cancer. Some clones in this sample may be carry-over from other donors' samples. The sample comprised axillary lymph node tissue. The CDR3 DNA reads TGTGCCAGCAGCTCCGGGGAAAAACTGTTTTTT. It codes for CASSSGEKLFF.